This T cell receptor (beta chain) appears in the sequencing data of a study of T cell responses to AZD1222 COVID-19 vaccine. About the study: Second-dose recipients at about 4 or about 12 weeks were treated as one pooled group. Study-level results: Donors skewed white British and female; clonal diversity was possibly underestimated. Among AZD1222 vaccinees, only 5 to 7 were seropositive at baseline. In all cases, repertoires were sampled only after the peak T cell response.

The ends were cut back, 6 bases at V and 7 bases at J, with 11 bases in the middle. Germline-derived CDR1 and CDR2 are KGHDR and SFDVKD. The CDR3 length is 13 residues. Remarks on this clone: The antigen is undetermined.

Assay: immunoSEQ multiplex PCR; the TCRdb copy retains only in-frame clones and omits some. The sample holds some 180,000 clones, around 92% seen once. This rearrangement joins TRBV24-1 to TRBJ2-2; TRBD1 or TRBD2 may be the D gene (6 bases each). Source: peripheral blood, taken on day 0 of AZD1222 vaccination. This receptor was obtained from an adult in good health. CDR3 DNA: TGTGCCACCAGTCCGGGGGCGATCGGGGAGCTGTTTTTT. Protein: CATSPGAIGELFF.